The next 21 T cell receptor beta chains were all read from a single sample in a study of shared clonotypes between healthy human individuals. Sequencing was performed with immunoSEQ multiplex PCR; in TCRdb, only in-frame clones are kept and a portion is missing. The sample lists about 2.4 million clones, over 85% seen once, with around 0.14% in the top ten. Sequencing used naive CD4+ T cells sorted from blood. Indicated subset: CD45RA+ positively selected. These receptors all stem from a man between 18 and 35 years old in good health.

This chain uses TRBV5-6 with TRBJ2-1, with 9 nucleotides matching TRBD1. Germline CDR1 SGHDT, CDR2 YYEEEE. With 4 bases clipped from V and 10 bases from J, the junction kept 12 bases outside the gene matches. CDR3 size: 15 residues. The DNA of the CDR3 is TGTGCCAGCAGCGGGGGGACAGGGAAAATAGGGGAGCAGTTCTTC. Amino acid sequence: CASSGGTGKIGEQFF.

This chain joins TRBV6-1 and TRBJ2-2; no clear D gene. The germline V gene has CDR1 MNHNS and CDR2 SASEGT. The V and J ends lost 5 bases and 0 bases respectively, with 10 bases between them. The CDR3 contains 15 residues. CDR3 DNA sequence: TGTGCCAGCAGTTCCTATGGAGCGAACACCGGGGAGCTGTTTTTT. Translation: CASSSYGANTGELFF.

V is TRBV19 and J is TRBJ2-1; either TRBD1 or TRBD2 may fit D (7 bases each). Germline V gene data show CDR1 as LNHDA and CDR2 as SQIVND (reference sequence). V dropped 6 bases and J dropped 2 bases, with 11 bases sitting between them. CDR3 length equals 14 residues. The CDR3 DNA reads TGTGCCAGTAGGGCAGGGGGGGCCTACAATGAGCAGTTCTTC. Amino acids: CASRAGGAYNEQFF.

This clone came up once. The rearrangement joins TRBV7-8 to TRBJ2-1; 12 nucleotides align to TRBD2. Trimming took 1 base from V and 7 from J; bases not matched to a gene: 8. This CDR3 contains 17 residues. Germline CDR1 and CDR2: SGHVS and FQNEAQ. CDR3 in DNA: TGTGCCAGCAGCTTAGGGCTAGCGGGAGGGCTGGGGAATGAGCAGTTCTTC. Its protein product is CASSLGLAGGLGNEQFF.

The gene calls are TRBV10-3 and TRBJ2-3; 10 nucleotides agree with TRBD2. Germline CDR1 is ENHRY and CDR2 is SYGVKD. The CDR3 loop spans 15 amino acids. The trim removed 3 bases at V and 4 bases at J, leaving 4 bases unmatched. The CDR3 DNA sequence: TGTGCCATCAGTGACTCTAGCGGGAGCGCAGATACGCAGTATTTT. This sequence encodes CAISDSSGSADTQYF.

The chain has TRBV5-4 and TRBJ2-5; D assignment may be TRBD1 or TRBD2 (6 bases each). Germline V lookup: CDR1 SGHNT, CDR2 YYREEE (reference sequence). This CDR3 is 15 amino acids long. Trimming stripped 4 bases from V and 1 base from J, with 14 bases between. DNA of the CDR3: TGTGCCAGCAGCCCCGTAGGGGGGAGCCAAGAGACCCAGTACTTC. It yields the protein CASSPVGGSQETQYF.

The V gene is TRBV5-1, the J gene TRBJ2-7, with TRBD1 identical over 10 bases. V shed 4 bases, J shed 6 bases, and the junction held 10 bases outside the gene matches. The CDR3 covers 15 residues. Germline-derived CDR1 and CDR2 are SGHRS and YFSETQ. The CDR3 spells CASSGRGTGVSEQYF. The CDR3 nucleotides are TGCGCCAGCAGCGGCCGCGGGACAGGGGTTTCCGAGCAGTACTTC.

The chain links TRBV7-2 to TRBJ1-5; D is unclear. This CDR3 comprises 13 residues. Trimming stripped 5 bases from V and 9 bases from J, with 14 bases between. The germline CDR1 and CDR2 sequences are SGHTA and FQGNSA. In nucleotides, the CDR3 is TGTGCCAGCAGCCTAGGCGCCGTCGGGCCCCAGCATTTT. Translated, it gives CASSLGAVGPQHF.

The CDR3 DNA follows: TGTGCCAGCAGTAGGGGACAGGGGGCGCTAGGGGCCAACGTCCTGACTTTC. It encodes CASSRGQGALGANVLTF. The chain has TRBV28 and TRBJ2-6; the match to TRBD1 covers 12 bases. The germline V gene encodes CDR1 MDHEN and CDR2 SYDVKM. With 5 bases clipped from V and 4 bases from J, the junction kept 6 bases outside the gene matches. This CDR3 spans 17 amino acids.

Of note for this clone: One junction end does not reproduce the germline sequence, and a read error may be involved. V usage is TRBV7-7 and J usage is TRBJ2-5; D may be TRBD1 or TRBD2 (5 bases each). CDR1 and CDR2 (germline): SSHAT, FNYEAQ (reference sequence). There are 15 residues in the CDR3. The CDR3 coding sequence is TGTGCTAGCAGCTCCGCCGGGGCGTTAGGAGAGACCCAGTACTTC. Translating it yields CASSSAGALGETQYF.

The chain has TRBV28 and TRBJ1-2; a possible D gene is TRBD1 (5 bases). Trimming left V 5 bases short and J 4 bases short, with 11 bases between. In germline, CDR1 is MDHEN, CDR2 SYDVKM. This CDR3 region has 13 residues. CDR3 DNA: TGTGCCAGCAGTGCAGGGAGGTCCTATGGCTACACCTTC. Translated, it gives CASSAGRSYGYTF.

CDR3 residues: CASSDRGLDQPQHF. CDR3 coding DNA: TGTGCCAGTAGTGACAGGGGATTGGATCAGCCCCAGCATTTT. V and J are TRBV19 and TRBJ1-5; 8 nucleotides align to TRBD1. V shed 5 bases, J shed 5 bases, and the junction held 5 bases outside the gene matches. This CDR3 is built from 14 residues. Germline CDR1 reads LNHDA; CDR2 reads SQIVND (reference sequence).

CDR3 sequence reads: CASSTGTSGRVETQYF. The DNA of the CDR3 is TGCGCCAGCAGCACCGGGACTAGCGGGAGGGTGGAGACCCAGTACTTC. The chain is built from TRBV5-1 and TRBJ2-5, with TRBD2 identical over 16 bases. In germline, CDR1 is SGHRS, CDR2 YFSETQ. V shed 4 bases, J shed 5 bases, and the junction held 5 bases outside the gene matches. The CDR3 loop spans 16 amino acids.

The chain has TRBV4-2 and TRBJ1-4; TRBD1 matches at 7 bases. Germline V CDR1 and CDR2: LGHNA, YNFKEQ. V lost 1 base, J lost 8 bases, and 7 bases stayed unmatched. This CDR3 region has 15 residues. The DNA of the CDR3 is TGTGCCAGCAGCCAAGCGACAGGGCTCGGAGAAAAACTGTTTTTT. Amino acids: CASSQATGLGEKLFF.

This clone was counted between two and nine times. The genes are TRBV10-3 and TRBJ1-2, with no clear D. The CDR3 is 12 residues long. V was shortened by 3 bases and J by 8 bases, with 10 bases between the two germline ends. Germline V lookup: CDR1 ENHRY, CDR2 SYGVKD. The CDR3 bases are TGTGCCATCAGTGATAGTGTTGACGGCTACACCTTC. Protein: CAISDSVDGYTF.

The J gene is TRBJ2-5, the V gene TRBV5-1; TRBD1 is a possible D gene (6 bases). Trimming cost V 4 bases and J 4 bases, with 17 bases left between them. Looked up from germline, CDR1 is SGHRS and CDR2 is YFSETQ. The CDR3 totals 15 residues. The DNA for the CDR3 is TGCGCCAGCAGCCAGGCGAGCAGGGGCCCAGAGACCCAGTACTTC. Encoded protein: CASSQASRGPETQYF.

Concerning this clone itself: A read error may account for a junction end that differs from germline. Within the sample, other DNA sequences also encode this same CDR3. The chain links TRBV7-9 to TRBJ1-1, with 7 nucleotides matching TRBD1. CDR1 is SEHNR, CDR2 FQNEAQ, per germline (reference sequence). CDR3 size: 13 residues. CDR3 amino acids: CASSLGGDSEAFF. For the CDR3, the DNA is TGTGCCAGTAGCTTAGGGGGGGACAGTGAAGCTTTCTTT.

V usage is TRBV10-3 and J usage is TRBJ2-1; possibly TRBD1 for D (6 bases). Germline assignment: CDR1 ENHRY and CDR2 SYGVKD. The CDR3 consists of 14 residues. V was clipped by 3 bases and J by 6 bases, with 12 bases between them. The CDR3 bases are TGTGCCATCAGTGAAAAAACAGGGACCAATGAGCAGTTCTTC. It translates to CAISEKTGTNEQFF.

The chain carries TRBV7-2 and TRBJ2-1; 7 positions match TRBD1. CDR1 SGHTA and CDR2 FQGNSA come from the germline V gene. The CDR3 consists of 15 residues. V gave up 4 bases and J gave up 4 bases; unmatched junction bases: 7. Here the CDR3 reads CASSSPGQKYNEQFF. The CDR3 nucleotides are TGTGCCAGCAGCTCGCCGGGACAGAAGTACAATGAGCAGTTCTTC.

The chain carries TRBV29-1 and TRBJ2-7, with D unresolved. The germline V gene has CDR1 SQVTM and CDR2 ANQGSEA. Deletions cut 0 bases from V and 9 bases from J, with 12 bases between. The CDR3 runs 12 residues. CDR3 protein: CSVEDRVGGQYF. The CDR3 DNA follows: TGCAGCGTTGAAGATCGGGTAGGCGGGCAGTACTTC.

The chain employs TRBV30 and TRBJ2-5; D assignment may be TRBD1 or TRBD2 (6 bases each). The better agreement between TRBJ2-7 and the DNA end casts doubt on the J call. CDR3 size: 16 residues. Per the germline V gene, CDR1 is GTSNPN and CDR2 is SVGIG (reference sequence). CDR3 region: CAWSVLRGRSRYEQYF. CDR3 coding DNA: TGTGCCTGGAGTGTACTCCGGGGGCGGAGTCGCTACGAGCAGTACTTC.